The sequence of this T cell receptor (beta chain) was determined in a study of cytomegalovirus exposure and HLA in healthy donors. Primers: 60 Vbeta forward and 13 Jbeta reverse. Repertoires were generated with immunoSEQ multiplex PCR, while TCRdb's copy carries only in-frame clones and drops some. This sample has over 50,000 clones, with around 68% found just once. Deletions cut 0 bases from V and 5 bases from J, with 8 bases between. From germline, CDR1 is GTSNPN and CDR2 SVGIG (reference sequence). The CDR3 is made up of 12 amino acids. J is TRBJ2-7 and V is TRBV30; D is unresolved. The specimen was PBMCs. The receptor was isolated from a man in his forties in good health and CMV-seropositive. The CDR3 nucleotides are TGTGCCTGGAGTGTACTTAGCAACGAGCAGTACTTC. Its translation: CAWSVLSNEQYF.